This T cell receptor beta chain was obtained from a study of blood T cell repertoires in COVID-19. Overall study: Whether acute or convalescent, the COVID-19 samples came from the United States, Italy and Spain.

As processed by the authors: Nucleated cell number was recorded as an estimate derived from reference gene primer amplification. Repertoires were generated with immunoSEQ multiplex PCR, while TCRdb's copy carries only in-frame clones and drops some. The DNA was the basis for D and trimming; V, J and clone size are from that table. Seen here are around 190,000 clones, about 80% observed once, and the top ten hold about 7.8%. Germline V CDR1 and CDR2: MNHEY, SVGAGI. This CDR3 contains 14 residues. The trim removed 6 bases at V and 2 bases at J, leaving 6 bases unmatched. Input material: peripheral blood. The TCR comes from a woman aged 55 to 70 with COVID-19, enrolled during active disease. The genes are TRBV6-5 and TRBJ1-2; 7 positions agree with TRBD1. The CDR3 DNA follows: TGTGCCAGCAGCCGGGGACAGCTAAACTATGGCTACACCTTC. It specifies CASSRGQLNYGYTF.